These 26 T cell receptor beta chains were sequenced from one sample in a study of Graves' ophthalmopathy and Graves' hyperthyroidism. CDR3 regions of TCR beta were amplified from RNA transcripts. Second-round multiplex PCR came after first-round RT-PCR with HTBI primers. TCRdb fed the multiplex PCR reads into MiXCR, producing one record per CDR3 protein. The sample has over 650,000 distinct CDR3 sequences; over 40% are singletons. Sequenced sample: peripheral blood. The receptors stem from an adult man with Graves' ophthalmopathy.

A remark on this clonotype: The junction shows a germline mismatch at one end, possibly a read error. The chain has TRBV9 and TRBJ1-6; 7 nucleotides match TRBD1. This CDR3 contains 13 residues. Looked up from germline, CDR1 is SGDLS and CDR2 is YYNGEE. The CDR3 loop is CASSRGGTTPFHF. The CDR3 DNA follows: TGTGCCAGCAGCCGAGGGGGCACGACACCCTTCCACTTT.

In DNA, the CDR3 is TGCAGCGTTGTGGGACAGGGGCTCTGGGACACCATATATTTT. This codes for CSVVGQGLWDTIYF. V and J are TRBV29-1 and TRBJ1-3; 10 nucleotides align to TRBD1. In germline, CDR1 is SQVTM, CDR2 ANQGSEA. The V and J ends lost 4 bases and 8 bases, in that order; junction bases with no gene match: 8. This CDR3 has 14 residues.

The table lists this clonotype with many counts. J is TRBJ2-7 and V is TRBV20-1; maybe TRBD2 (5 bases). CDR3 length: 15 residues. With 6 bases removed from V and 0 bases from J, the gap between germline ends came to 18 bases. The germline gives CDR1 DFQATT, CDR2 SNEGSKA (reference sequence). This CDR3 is CSAGESGPSSYEQYF. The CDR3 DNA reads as TGCAGTGCCGGGGAAAGCGGCCCCTCCTCCTACGAGCAGTACTTC.

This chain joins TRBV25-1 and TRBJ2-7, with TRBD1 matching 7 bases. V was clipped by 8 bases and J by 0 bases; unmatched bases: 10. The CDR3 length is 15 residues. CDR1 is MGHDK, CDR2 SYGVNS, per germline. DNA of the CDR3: TGTGCCAGCGTCACAGGGGCCACCCACTCCTACGAGCAGTACTTC. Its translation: CASVTGATHSYEQYF.

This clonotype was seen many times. In DNA form, the CDR3 reads TGTGCCAGCAGCGCGGGGCAGAGGGAGACCCAGTACTTC. Encoded protein: CASSAGQRETQYF. The genes are TRBV5-8 and TRBJ2-5; possible D gene TRBD2, 6 bases. The CDR3 consists of 13 residues. Trimming pared 4 bases from V and 5 bases from J, leaving 12 bases between. CDR1 is SGHTS, CDR2 YDEGEE, per germline.

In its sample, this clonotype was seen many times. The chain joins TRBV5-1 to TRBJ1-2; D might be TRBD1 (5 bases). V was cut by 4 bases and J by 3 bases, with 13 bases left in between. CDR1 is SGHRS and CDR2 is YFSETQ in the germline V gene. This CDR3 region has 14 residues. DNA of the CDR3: TGCGCCAGCAGCCCACGGGACGGAGACTATGGCTACACCTTC. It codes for CASSPRDGDYGYTF.

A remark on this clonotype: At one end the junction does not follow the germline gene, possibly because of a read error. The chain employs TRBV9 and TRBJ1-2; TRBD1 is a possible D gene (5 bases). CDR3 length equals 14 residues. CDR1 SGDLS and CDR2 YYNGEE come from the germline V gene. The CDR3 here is CASSQDPGTYGHTF. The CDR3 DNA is TGTGCCAGCAGCCAAGACCCAGGGACCTATGGCCACACCTTC.

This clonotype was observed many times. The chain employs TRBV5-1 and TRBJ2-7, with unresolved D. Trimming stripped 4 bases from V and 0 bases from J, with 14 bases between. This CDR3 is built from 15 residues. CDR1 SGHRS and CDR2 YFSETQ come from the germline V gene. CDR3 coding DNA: TGCGCCAGCAGCACGACGGTAAGGAGCTCCTACGAGCAGTACTTC. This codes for CASSTTVRSSYEQYF.

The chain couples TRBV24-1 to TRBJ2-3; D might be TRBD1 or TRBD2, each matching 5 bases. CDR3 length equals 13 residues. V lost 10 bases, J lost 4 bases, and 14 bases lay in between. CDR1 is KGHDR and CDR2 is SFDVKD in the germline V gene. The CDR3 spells CATRGRGADTQYF. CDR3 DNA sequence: TGTGCCACACGAGGGAGAGGGGCAGATACGCAGTATTTT.

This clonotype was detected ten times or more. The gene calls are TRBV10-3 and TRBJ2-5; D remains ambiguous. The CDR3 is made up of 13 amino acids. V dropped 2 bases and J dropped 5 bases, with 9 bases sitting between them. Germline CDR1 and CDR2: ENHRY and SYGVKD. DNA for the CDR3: TGTGCCATCAGTGAGCCTCATGGTGAGACCCAGTACTTC. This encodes CAISEPHGETQYF.

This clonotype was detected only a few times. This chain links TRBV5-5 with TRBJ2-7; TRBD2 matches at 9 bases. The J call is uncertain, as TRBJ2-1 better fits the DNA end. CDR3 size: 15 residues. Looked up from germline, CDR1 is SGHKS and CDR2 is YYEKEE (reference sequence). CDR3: CASSLGAGGYNEQFF. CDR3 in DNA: TGTGCCAGCAGCTTGGGAGCGGGGGGATACAATGAGCAGTTCTTC.

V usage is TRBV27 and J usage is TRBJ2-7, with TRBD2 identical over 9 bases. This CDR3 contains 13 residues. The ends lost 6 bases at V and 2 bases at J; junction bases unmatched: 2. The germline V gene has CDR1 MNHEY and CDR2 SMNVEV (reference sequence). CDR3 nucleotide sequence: TGTGCCAGCAGAAAGCGGGGGGCCTACGAGCAGTACTTC. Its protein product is CASRKRGAYEQYF.

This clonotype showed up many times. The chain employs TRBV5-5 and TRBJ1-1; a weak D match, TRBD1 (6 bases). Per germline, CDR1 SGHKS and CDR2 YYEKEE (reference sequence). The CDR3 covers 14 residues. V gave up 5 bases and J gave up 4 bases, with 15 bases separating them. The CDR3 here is CASSVRGFGTEAFF. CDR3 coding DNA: TGTGCCAGCAGTGTTAGGGGGTTTGGCACTGAAGCTTTCTTT.

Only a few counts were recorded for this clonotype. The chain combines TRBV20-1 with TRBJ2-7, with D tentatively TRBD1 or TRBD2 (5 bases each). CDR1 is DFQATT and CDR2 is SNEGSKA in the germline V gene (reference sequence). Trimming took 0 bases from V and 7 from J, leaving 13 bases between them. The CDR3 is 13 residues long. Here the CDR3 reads CSAREGRATEQYF. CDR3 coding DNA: TGCAGTGCTAGAGAGGGACGGGCTACGGAGCAGTACTTC.

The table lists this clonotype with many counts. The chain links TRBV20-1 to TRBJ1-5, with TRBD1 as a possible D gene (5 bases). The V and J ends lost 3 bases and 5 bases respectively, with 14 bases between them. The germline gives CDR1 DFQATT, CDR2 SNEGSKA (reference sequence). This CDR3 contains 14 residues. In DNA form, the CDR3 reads TGCAGTGCTAGTTGGGGCAGGGTGGATCAGCCCCAGCATTTT. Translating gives CSASWGRVDQPQHF.

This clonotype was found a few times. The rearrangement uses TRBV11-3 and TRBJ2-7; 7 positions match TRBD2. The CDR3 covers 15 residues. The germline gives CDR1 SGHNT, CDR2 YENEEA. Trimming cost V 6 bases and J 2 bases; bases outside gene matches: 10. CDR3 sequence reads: CASRNRSGPAYEQYF. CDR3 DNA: TGTGCCAGCAGGAACCGTAGCGGGCCGGCCTACGAGCAGTACTTC.

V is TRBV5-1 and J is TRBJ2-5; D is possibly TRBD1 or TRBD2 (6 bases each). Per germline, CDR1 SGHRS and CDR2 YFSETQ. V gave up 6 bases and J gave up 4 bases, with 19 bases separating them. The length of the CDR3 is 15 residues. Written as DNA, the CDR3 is TGCGCCAGCACCCCCTTTATCGGGGGCGGAGAGACCCAGTACTTC. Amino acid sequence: CASTPFIGGGETQYF. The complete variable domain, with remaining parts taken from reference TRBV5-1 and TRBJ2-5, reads KAGVTQTPRYLIKTRGQQVTLSCSPISGHRSVSWYQQTPGQGLQFLFEYFSETQRNKGNFPGRFSGRQFSNSRSEMNVSTLELGDSALYLCASTPFIGGGETQYFGPGTRLLVL.

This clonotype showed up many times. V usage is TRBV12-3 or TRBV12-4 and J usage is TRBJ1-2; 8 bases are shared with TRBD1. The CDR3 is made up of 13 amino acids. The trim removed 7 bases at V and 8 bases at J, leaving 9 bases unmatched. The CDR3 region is CASTLDRGYGYTF. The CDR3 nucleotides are TGTGCCAGCACTCTAGACAGGGGTTACGGCTACACCTTC.

This CDR3 reads CSARGQGGAYEQYF. In nucleotides, the CDR3 is TGCAGTGCTAGAGGACAGGGAGGGGCCTACGAGCAGTACTTC. The chain couples TRBV20-1 to TRBJ2-7; TRBD1 or TRBD2 may be the D gene (7 bases each). V was shortened by 1 base and J by 2 bases, with 12 bases between the two germline ends. The CDR3 length is 14 residues. Germline CDR1 DFQATT, CDR2 SNEGSKA (reference sequence).

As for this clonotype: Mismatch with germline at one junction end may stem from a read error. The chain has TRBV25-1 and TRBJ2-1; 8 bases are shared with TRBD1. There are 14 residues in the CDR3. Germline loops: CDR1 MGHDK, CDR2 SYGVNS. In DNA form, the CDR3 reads TGTACCAGCAGAGTAGGGACAGGTTACAATGAGCAGTTCTTC. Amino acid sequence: CTSRVGTGYNEQFF.

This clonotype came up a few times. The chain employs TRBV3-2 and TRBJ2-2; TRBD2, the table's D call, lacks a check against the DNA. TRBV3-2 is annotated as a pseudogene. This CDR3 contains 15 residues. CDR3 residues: CASSPTSGSPGELFF. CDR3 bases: TGTGCCAGCAGCCCCACTAGCGGGAGTCCCGGGGAGCTGTTTTTT.

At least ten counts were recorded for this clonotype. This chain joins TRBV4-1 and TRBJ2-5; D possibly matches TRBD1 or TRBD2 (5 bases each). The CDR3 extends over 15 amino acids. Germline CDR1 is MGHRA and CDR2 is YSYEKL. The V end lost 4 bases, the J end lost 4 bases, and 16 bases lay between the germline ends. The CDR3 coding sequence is TGCGCCAGCAGCCCACACGGGGCAGATCGAGAGACCCAGTACTTC. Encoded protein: CASSPHGADRETQYF.

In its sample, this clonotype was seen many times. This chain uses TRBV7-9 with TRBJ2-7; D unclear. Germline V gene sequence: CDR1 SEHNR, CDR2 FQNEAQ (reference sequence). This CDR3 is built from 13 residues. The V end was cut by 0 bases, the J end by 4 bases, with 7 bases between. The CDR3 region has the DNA TGTGCCAGCAGCTTAGCGCGTGGTTACGAGCAGTACTTC. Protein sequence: CASSLARGYEQYF.

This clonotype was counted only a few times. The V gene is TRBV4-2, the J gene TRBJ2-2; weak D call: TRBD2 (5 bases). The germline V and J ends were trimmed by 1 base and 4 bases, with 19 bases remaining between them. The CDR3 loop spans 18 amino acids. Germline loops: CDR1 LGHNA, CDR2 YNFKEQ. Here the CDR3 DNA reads TGTGCCAGCAGCCAAGGCCCGGCAGCTACCGCGGGCACCGGGGAGCTGTTTTTT. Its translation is CASSQGPAATAGTGELFF.

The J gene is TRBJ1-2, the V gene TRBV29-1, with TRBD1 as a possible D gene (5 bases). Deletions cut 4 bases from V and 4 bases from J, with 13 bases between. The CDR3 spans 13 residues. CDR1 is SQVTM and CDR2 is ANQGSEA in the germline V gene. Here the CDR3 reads CSVGTGGTYGYTF. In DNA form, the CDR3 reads TGCAGCGTTGGGACGGGGGGTACCTATGGCTACACCTTC.

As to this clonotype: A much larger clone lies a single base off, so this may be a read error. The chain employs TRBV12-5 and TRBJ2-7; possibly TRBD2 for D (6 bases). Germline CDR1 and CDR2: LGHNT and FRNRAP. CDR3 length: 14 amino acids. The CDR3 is CASSSLTRGYGQYF. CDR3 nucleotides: TGTGCCAGCAGTTCCCTGACTAGAGGTTACGGGCAGTACTTC.